The 14 T cell receptor beta chains below come from one sample, sequenced in a study of cytomegalovirus exposure and HLA in healthy donors. Repertoires were generated with immunoSEQ multiplex PCR, while TCRdb's copy carries only in-frame clones and drops some. In the table there are about 160,000 clones, approximately 96% of which are singletons. Specimen: PBMCs. The receptors shown here come from a woman between 18 and 29 years old in good health and CMV-seronegative.

The chain combines TRBV13 with TRBJ1-1; maybe TRBD1 (5 bases). With 5 bases removed from V and 4 bases from J, the gap between germline ends came to 17 bases. The length of the CDR3 is 15 residues. Germline V gene data show CDR1 as PRHDT and CDR2 as FYEKMQ (reference sequence). The CDR3 sequence: CASSQNRGYGTEAFF. As DNA, the CDR3 is TGTGCCAGCAGCCAAAACCGGGGGTATGGCACTGAAGCTTTCTTT.

The chain joins TRBV7-9 to TRBJ2-2; TRBD1 aligns across 7 bases. This CDR3 has 17 residues. Germline trimming cut 5 bases from V and 0 bases from J; bases unmatched to any gene: 9. Germline values: CDR1 SEHNR, CDR2 FQNEAQ (reference sequence). In nucleotides, the CDR3 is TGTGCCAGCAGCCCGAGAGGGGGCACCTCGAACACCGGGGAGCTGTTTTTT. This sequence encodes CASSPRGGTSNTGELFF.

The gene calls are TRBV11-3 and TRBJ2-3; tentative D call: TRBD2 (5 bases). Trimming took 3 bases from V and 4 from J, leaving 8 bases between them. Germline assignment: CDR1 SGHNT and CDR2 YENEEA. The CDR3 is 13 residues long. CDR3 loop: CASSFTGADTQYF. The CDR3 DNA sequence: TGTGCCAGCAGCTTTACCGGGGCAGATACGCAGTATTTT.

J is TRBJ2-7 and V is TRBV5-1; 9 bases agree with TRBD1. Looked up from germline, CDR1 is SGHRS and CDR2 is YFSETQ. The V and J ends lost 0 bases and 2 bases, in that order; junction bases with no gene match: 0. The CDR3 covers 14 residues. CDR3 DNA sequence: TGCGCCAGCAGCTTGGACAGGGGGCCCTACGAGCAGTACTTC. It encodes CASSLDRGPYEQYF.

This chain uses TRBV7-6 with TRBJ2-1, with 10 bases lining up with TRBD1. Germline CDR1 reads SGHVS; CDR2 reads FNYEAQ. This CDR3 region has 13 residues. V lost 5 bases and J lost 9; bases outside the gene matches: 4. The CDR3 is CASSQTGGTEQFF. The CDR3 DNA is TGTGCCAGCAGCCAGACAGGGGGCACTGAGCAGTTCTTC.

V gene TRBV6-1 combines with J gene TRBJ2-7, with 9 bases identical to TRBD2. Looked up from germline, CDR1 is MNHNS and CDR2 is SASEGT. J was trimmed by 4 bases and V by 0 bases; bases with no gene match: 4. This CDR3 contains 15 residues. The CDR3 bases are TGTGCCAGCAGTGAAGCCGCGGGGGGGCGGTACGAGCAGTACTTC. This gives the protein CASSEAAGGRYEQYF.

The rearrangement links TRBV5-4 to TRBJ2-1; 11 bases line up with TRBD2. The germline V gene encodes CDR1 SGHNT and CDR2 YYREEE (reference sequence). J lost 5 bases, V lost 4 bases, and 5 bases had no gene match. This CDR3 has 15 residues. The CDR3 spells CASSPLAGGHNEQFF. The DNA for the CDR3 is TGTGCCAGCAGCCCCCTAGCGGGGGGTCACAATGAGCAGTTCTTC.

The CDR3 DNA sequence: TGTGCCAGCAGCTTAGGCAGCAGGATCTATGGCTACACCTTC. This translates into CASSLGSRIYGYTF. The chain joins TRBV13 to TRBJ1-2; D not resolved. The CDR3 covers 14 residues. V was pared by 0 bases and J by 4 bases, with 9 bases between. Germline CDR1 PRHDT, CDR2 FYEKMQ (reference sequence).

CDR3 region: CATSSDTQYF. Here the CDR3 DNA reads TGTGCCACCAGCTCAGATACGCAGTATTTT. The rearrangement links TRBV10-3 to TRBJ2-3; D is unclear. Between the trimmed V and J ends, which lost 10 bases and 4 bases, there was a span of 6 bases. The CDR3 runs to 10 residues. Germline V gene data show CDR1 as ENHRY and CDR2 as SYGVKD.

The rearrangement uses TRBV7-2 and TRBJ1-2, with D unresolved. This CDR3 spans 14 amino acids. Germline V gene lookup returns CDR1 SGHTA and CDR2 FQGNSA. Trimming removed 1 base from V and 2 bases from J, with 8 bases in between. For the CDR3, the DNA is TGTGCCAGCAGCTTAGGGGCAGTGAACTATGGCTACACCTTC. Translation: CASSLGAVNYGYTF.

The rearrangement joins TRBV27 to TRBJ2-3; D may be TRBD2 (5 bases). The CDR3 covers 19 residues. Trimming took off 1 base at V and 1 base at J, with 21 bases between the two ends. Germline CDR1 is MNHEY and CDR2 is SMNVEV (reference sequence). CDR3 bases: TGTGCCAGCAGTTTATATCCCCTTGCGGGTCGAGGTCGCACAGATACGCAGTATTTT. This translates into CASSLYPLAGRGRTDTQYF.

The rearrangement links TRBV5-4 to TRBJ2-7, with D tentatively TRBD2 (6 bases). Between the trimmed V and J ends, which lost 0 bases and 0 bases, there was a span of 10 bases. The length of the CDR3 is 15 residues. Germline values: CDR1 SGHNT, CDR2 YYREEE (reference sequence). CDR3 DNA: TGTGCCAGCAGCTTGGAGGCGGGGCGCTCCTACGAGCAGTACTTC. Its protein product is CASSLEAGRSYEQYF.

The rearrangement joins TRBV7-9 to TRBJ2-7; D unclear. Trimming left V 7 bases short and J 2 bases short, with 21 bases between. The germline V gene encodes CDR1 SEHNR and CDR2 FQNEAQ (reference sequence). The CDR3 has 16 amino acids. CDR3 sequence reads: CASTPPTPGSTYEQYF. The CDR3, as DNA: TGTGCCAGCACCCCCCCCACCCCAGGATCTACCTACGAGCAGTACTTC.

The chain has TRBV25-1 and TRBJ2-1; the D gene is possibly TRBD1 (5 bases). Per germline, CDR1 MGHDK and CDR2 SYGVNS. The CDR3 spans 14 residues. The V end lost 0 bases, the J end lost 7 bases, and 10 bases lay between the germline ends. The CDR3 region is CASSEYGAGNEQFF. CDR3 coding DNA: TGTGCCAGCAGTGAATATGGGGCCGGGAATGAGCAGTTCTTC. Variable domain in full (rest from reference TRBV25-1 and TRBJ2-1): EADIYQTPRYLVIGTGKKITLECSQTMGHDKMYWYQQDPGMELHLIHYSYGVNSTEKGDLSSESTVSRIRTEHFPLTLESARPSHTSQYLCASSEYGAGNEQFFGPGTRLTVL.